This T cell receptor beta chain was identified during a study of Ad26.COV2.S vaccination and SARS-CoV-2 variants. Study details: This donor came from the COV1001 trial of Ad26.COV2.S. Once or twice, 56 days apart, Ad26.COV2.S was delivered intramuscularly. Regarding the study as a whole: In TCR breadth and depth analyses, total T cell responses may have been underestimated.

Profiling relied on immunoSEQ multiplex PCR, and the TCRdb table lists in-frame clones only, not all of them. This table holds about 420,000 clones, roughly 88% found once. Indicated treatment: approximately 18 received Ad26.COV2.S at low or high dose, single or two shots; a few received placebo; per-sample allocation not given. The investigators took samples on day 63 after the first vaccine or placebo injection. In the vaccine, an Ad26 vector expressed the SARS-CoV-2 spike of the Wuhan strain. Comments on this clone: Its antigen is not identified.

The specimen was peripheral blood, collected in a trial of Ad26.COV2.S vaccine versus placebo. The sequence was collected from a person between 18 and 65 years old who received the Ad26.COV2.S COVID-19 vaccine or a placebo.

The CDR3 is CASSPTDLAKNIQYF. The CDR3 DNA sequence: TGCGCCAGCAGCCCTACGGATTTAGCCAAAAACATTCAGTACTTC. The rearrangement links TRBV4-1 to TRBJ2-4; D ambiguous. Germline V CDR1 and CDR2: MGHRA, YSYEKL. The V end was cut by 4 bases, the J end by 0 bases, with 10 bases between. The CDR3 covers 15 residues.